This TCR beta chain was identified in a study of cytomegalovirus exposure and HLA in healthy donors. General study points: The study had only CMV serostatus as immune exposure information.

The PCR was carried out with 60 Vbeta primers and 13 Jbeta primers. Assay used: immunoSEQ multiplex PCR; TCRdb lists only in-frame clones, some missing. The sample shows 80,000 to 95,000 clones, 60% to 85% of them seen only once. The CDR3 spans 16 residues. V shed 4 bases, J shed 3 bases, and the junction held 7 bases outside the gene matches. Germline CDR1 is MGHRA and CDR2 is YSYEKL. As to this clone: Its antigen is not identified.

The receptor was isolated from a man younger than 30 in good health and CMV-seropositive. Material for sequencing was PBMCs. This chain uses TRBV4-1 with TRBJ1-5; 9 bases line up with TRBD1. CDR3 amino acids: CASSLPTGGINQPQHF. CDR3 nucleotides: TGCGCCAGCAGCCTCCCGACAGGGGGAATCAATCAGCCCCAGCATTTT.